The 30 T cell receptor beta chains below come from one sample, sequenced in a study of B cell selection in AIRE deficiency. Regulatory T cells were sorted as CD4+CD25hiCD127low/negative. Data came from immunoSEQ multiplex PCR; TCRdb stores just in-frame clones and leaves some out. The data contain approximately 26,000 clones, 92% of them singletons. The sequenced sample was CD4+CD25+ Tregs sorted from PBMCs. The receptors derive from a human donor in good health.

The chain uses TRBV29-1 and TRBJ1-2; 7 bases align to TRBD1. J gave up 5 bases and V 4 bases, and 10 bases lay outside the gene matches. Looked up from germline, CDR1 is SQVTM and CDR2 is ANQGSEA. The CDR3 totals 14 residues. In DNA form, the CDR3 reads TGCAGCGTTGCGATGCTTACAGGGGTATATGGCTACACCTTC. It yields the protein CSVAMLTGVYGYTF. Together with reference TRBV29-1 and TRBJ1-2, the CDR3 gives the full variable domain: SAVISQKPSRDICQRGTSLTIQCQVDSQVTMMFWYRQQPGQSLTLIATANQGSEATYESGFVIDKFPISRPNLTFSTLTVSNMSPEDSSIYLCSVAMLTGVYGYTFGSGTRLTVV.

The CDR3 bases are TGTGCCAGCTCACCTGGGACAGGGGGAGGCGAGCAGTACTTC. Its translation is CASSPGTGGGEQYF. The genes are TRBV18 and TRBJ2-7; 11 bases match TRBD1. Germline CDR1 is KGHSH and CDR2 is LQKENI. V trimming: 3 bases; J trimming: 6 bases; junction bases outside the gene matches: 4. The CDR3 covers 14 residues.

The chain joins TRBV5-5 to TRBJ1-4, with D hard to call. The CDR3 contains 15 residues. The V gene lost 5 bases and the J gene lost 0 bases, with 11 bases spanning the gap. The germline CDR1 and CDR2 sequences are SGHKS and YYEKEE (reference sequence). The CDR3 is CASRPGIATNEKLFF. CDR3 nucleotides: TGTGCCAGCAGACCCGGTATAGCAACTAATGAAAAACTGTTTTTT.

The V call is TRBV19, the J call TRBJ1-6, with 10 bases matching TRBD1. The CDR3 has 14 amino acids. Germline V gene lookup returns CDR1 LNHDA and CDR2 SQIVND (reference sequence). The V and J ends lost 7 bases and 6 bases, in that order; junction bases with no gene match: 3. CDR3 bases: TGTGCCAGTATGGGGGACAGGGGTAATTCACCCCTCCACTTT. Amino acid sequence: CASMGDRGNSPLHF.

V gene TRBV10-3 combines with J gene TRBJ1-1; no reliable D call. From germline, CDR1 is ENHRY and CDR2 SYGVKD. The CDR3 is 11 amino acids. Trimming stripped 6 bases from V and 8 bases from J, with 10 bases between. The CDR3 is CAISGPAEAFF. The CDR3 DNA reads as TGTGCCATCAGCGGACCGGCCGAAGCTTTCTTT.

The genes are TRBV7-8 and TRBJ2-2; D is uncertain. Trimming removed 2 bases at V and 6 bases at J, with 7 bases between. CDR3 length: 13 residues. CDR1 is SGHVS, CDR2 FQNEAQ, per germline. CDR3 sequence (DNA): TGTGCCAGCAGCTTAACTGGGTCCGGGGAGCTGTTTTTT. Its translation is CASSLTGSGELFF.

This chain uses TRBV5-6 with TRBJ2-3; D is ambiguous. Germline values: CDR1 SGHDT, CDR2 YYEEEE. The V and J ends lost 0 bases and 4 bases respectively, with 9 bases between them. The CDR3 sequence is 14 residues long. CDR3: CASSLVGRSDTQYF. The CDR3, as DNA: TGTGCCAGCAGCTTGGTAGGTCGTTCAGATACGCAGTATTTT.

The table lists this clone with a few counts. The chain combines TRBV6-5 with TRBJ2-7; 9 bases map to TRBD1. The CDR3 is 15 amino acids. The trim removed 2 bases at V and 2 bases at J, leaving 4 bases unmatched. Germline CDR1 reads MNHEY; CDR2 reads SVGAGI. The CDR3 DNA follows: TGTGCCAGCAGTTACGCGGGACAGGGTCCCTACGAGCAGTACTTC. Amino acid sequence: CASSYAGQGPYEQYF.

This chain connects TRBV4-3 to TRBJ1-1; TRBD1 matches 9 bases. This CDR3 spans 17 amino acids. Germline CDR1 reads LGHNA; CDR2 reads YSLEER. J lost 3 bases, V lost 0 bases, and 8 bases had no gene match. CDR3 protein: CASSQEEGQGMYTEAFF. The CDR3 DNA sequence: TGCGCCAGCAGCCAAGAAGAGGGACAGGGAATGTACACTGAAGCTTTCTTT.

V is TRBV10-2 and J is TRBJ2-1; D gene unclear. CDR3 length: 15 amino acids. Germline CDR1 reads WSHSY; CDR2 reads SAAADI. The V end was cut by 4 bases, the J end by 6 bases, with 16 bases between. In nucleotides, the CDR3 is TGCGCCAGCAGTGTAGCAGGAGCAAAGATCAATGAGCAGTTCTTC. The encoded protein is CASSVAGAKINEQFF.

The CDR3, as DNA: TGCAGCCTGGGACTAGACAACTATGGCTACACCTTC. Encoded protein: CSLGLDNYGYTF. The chain joins TRBV29-1 to TRBJ1-2, with D perhaps matching TRBD1 (5 bases). The CDR3 has 12 amino acids. V gave up 8 bases and J gave up 2 bases, with 12 bases separating them. Per the germline V gene, CDR1 is SQVTM and CDR2 is ANQGSEA.

This clone came up once. The CDR3 nucleotides read TGTGCCAGCTCCCATCAAGAGACCCAGTACTTC. This gives the protein CASSHQETQYF. V usage is TRBV18 and J usage is TRBJ2-5; D is unresolved. The CDR3 consists of 11 residues. V shed 6 bases and J shed 2 bases, with 4 bases lying between them. CDR1 KGHSH and CDR2 LQKENI come from the germline V gene.

CDR3 residues: CASSSPRGADTQYF. As DNA, the CDR3 is TGCGCCAGCAGTTCTCCCCGGGGAGCAGATACGCAGTATTTT. The rearrangement joins TRBV23-1 to TRBJ2-3; the D gene is possibly TRBD2 (5 bases). TRBV23-1 is assigned to the ORF class and has an uncertain function. This CDR3 has 14 amino acids. V was cut by 5 bases and J by 4 bases, with 13 bases left in between.

The chain recombines TRBV7-9 with TRBJ1-1; no reliable D call. The CDR3 covers 14 residues. V lost 1 base, J lost 4 bases, and 10 bases lay in between. Germline CDR1 reads SEHNR; CDR2 reads FQNEAQ (reference sequence). DNA for the CDR3: TGTGCCAGCAGCTTAGGGACGTCAGGCACTGAAGCTTTCTTT. Translated, it gives CASSLGTSGTEAFF.

The chain employs TRBV6-5 and TRBJ2-5; 8 positions match TRBD2. This CDR3 comprises 16 residues. CDR1 and CDR2 (germline): MNHEY, SVGAGI. With V trimmed by 0 bases and J by 7 bases, 10 bases remained unmatched. The CDR3: CASSYSGTRGIGTQYF. CDR3 bases: TGTGCCAGCAGTTACTCGGGGACTAGGGGTATTGGGACCCAGTACTTC.

The rearrangement links TRBV19 to TRBJ2-1; perhaps TRBD1 as D (6 bases). This CDR3 contains 16 residues. Germline-derived CDR1 and CDR2 are LNHDA and SQIVND (reference sequence). Trimming took off 5 bases at V and 0 bases at J, with 14 bases between the two ends. CDR3 DNA: TGTGCCAGTAGTTCGAGACAGGCGAGCTCCTACAATGAGCAGTTCTTC. Its protein product is CASSSRQASSYNEQFF.

V gene TRBV28 combines with J gene TRBJ1-1; no firm D call. V lost 4 bases, J lost 5 bases, and 17 bases lay in between. This CDR3 region has 15 residues. Looked up from germline, CDR1 is MDHEN and CDR2 is SYDVKM. This chain's CDR3 is CASSSLGLVGTEAFF. The CDR3 coding sequence is TGTGCCAGCAGTTCCCTTGGACTGGTAGGGACTGAAGCTTTCTTT.

V and J are TRBV5-1 and TRBJ1-4; D not certain. Germline CDR1 and CDR2: SGHRS and YFSETQ. The CDR3 sequence is 15 residues long. V was shortened by 3 bases and J by 0 bases, with 9 bases between the two germline ends. DNA for the CDR3: TGCGCCAGCAGCTCAGGAGGATCAACTAATGAAAAACTGTTTTTT. Protein: CASSSGGSTNEKLFF.

This chain's CDR3 is CASSRGRGRGSGANVLTF. Written as DNA, the CDR3 is TGTGCCAGCAGCCGAGGGAGGGGCCGGGGATCCGGGGCCAACGTCCTGACTTTC. V gene TRBV11-1 combines with J gene TRBJ2-6, with TRBD2 matching over 7 bases. The CDR3 runs to 18 residues. The trim removed 5 bases at V and 4 bases at J, leaving 14 bases unmatched. The germline CDR1 and CDR2 sequences are SGHAT and FQDESV (reference sequence).

The chain employs TRBV5-6 and TRBJ2-5, with D hard to call. Germline CDR1 and CDR2: SGHDT and YYEEEE. V gave up 4 bases and J gave up 8 bases, with 9 bases separating them. The CDR3 extends over 11 amino acids. The CDR3 spells CASSAVDTQYF. In DNA, the CDR3 is TGTGCCAGCAGCGCCGTAGACACCCAGTACTTC.

This chain connects TRBV12-2 to TRBJ1-6; whether TRBD1, the table's D call, matches the DNA was not checked. TRBV12-2 is recorded as a pseudogene. The CDR3 extends over 17 amino acids. CDR3 residues: CASRLGPQGGYNSPLHF. Written as DNA, the CDR3 is TGTGCAAGTCGCTTAGGCCCTCAGGGGGGATATAATTCACCCCTCCACTTT.

This chain links TRBV7-9 with TRBJ2-3; D is uncertain. The V and J ends lost 5 bases and 6 bases respectively, with 27 bases between them. CDR3 length equals 18 residues. CDR1 is SEHNR, CDR2 FQNEAQ, per germline (reference sequence). The CDR3 is CASSHIVARGPGADTQYF. The CDR3 DNA reads TGTGCCAGCAGCCACATTGTAGCAAGAGGTCCAGGCGCGGATACGCAGTATTTT.

This clone was counted a single time. The chain has TRBV9 and TRBJ2-5, with a tentative D call TRBD1 (5 bases). The CDR3 extends over 13 amino acids. Germline CDR1 is SGDLS and CDR2 is YYNGEE. Trimming pared 0 bases from V and 4 bases from J, leaving 7 bases between. DNA of the CDR3: TGTGCCAGCAGCGTAGGGGGCACAGAGACCCAGTACTTC. It yields the protein CASSVGGTETQYF.

This chain joins TRBV30 and TRBJ1-2, with D perhaps TRBD1 (5 bases). CDR1 and CDR2 from the germline V gene are GTSNPN and SVGIG (reference sequence). The V end lost 0 bases, the J end lost 13 bases, and 15 bases lay between the germline ends. The CDR3 is 12 residues long. The CDR3 nucleotides are TGTGCCTGGAGTGTAATTCAGGACATGGGCACCTTC. Its translation: CAWSVIQDMGTF.

The V call is TRBV5-1, the J call TRBJ2-1; D may be TRBD1 or TRBD2 (6 bases each). The CDR3 sequence is 16 residues long. V dropped 3 bases and J dropped 5 bases, with 18 bases sitting between them. Germline V gene sequence: CDR1 SGHRS, CDR2 YFSETQ. CDR3 protein: CASSYREGRRDNEQFF. The CDR3 nucleotides read TGCGCCAGCAGCTACAGGGAAGGTAGGAGGGACAATGAGCAGTTCTTC.

The V gene is TRBV21-1, the J gene TRBJ1-5; no DNA check was done on the table's D call, TRBD1. TRBV21-1 is a pseudogene. This CDR3 is built from 11 residues. The CDR3 is CASSVNQPQHF. DNA for the CDR3: TGTGCCAGCTCAGTCAATCAGCCCCAGCATTTT.

This clone showed up just once. CDR3 protein: CASSLAQGPDTQYF. For the CDR3, the DNA is TGCGCCAGCAGCTTGGCTCAGGGACCCGATACGCAGTATTTT. The V call is TRBV5-1, the J call TRBJ2-3, with D perhaps TRBD1 or TRBD2 (5 bases each). CDR1 is SGHRS and CDR2 is YFSETQ in the germline V gene. Trimming shortened V by 0 bases and J by 6 bases, and 11 bases separated the two germline ends. The CDR3 length is 14 residues.

The CDR3 DNA sequence: TGTGCCAGCAGCTTGTACCCAGGGGCGAACGGGGAGCTGTTTTTT. Protein sequence: CASSLYPGANGELFF. The chain joins TRBV5-6 to TRBJ2-2; the D gene is possibly TRBD1 (6 bases). V shed 1 base and J shed 7 bases, with 14 bases lying between them. Germline V gene lookup returns CDR1 SGHDT and CDR2 YYEEEE. The CDR3 totals 15 residues.

The gene calls are TRBV5-1 and TRBJ2-4, with a weak D call TRBD1 (5 bases). Per the germline V gene, CDR1 is SGHRS and CDR2 is YFSETQ. Trimming cost V 0 bases and J 2 bases, with 12 bases left between them. The CDR3 loop spans 16 amino acids. CDR3: CASSLGQPIPKNIQYF. The CDR3 DNA is TGCGCCAGCAGCTTGGGACAGCCGATACCCAAAAACATTCAGTACTTC.

The chain links TRBV28 to TRBJ1-5, with a weak D call TRBD1 (6 bases). The CDR3 sequence is 15 residues long. Between the trimmed V and J ends, which lost 6 bases and 5 bases, there was a span of 17 bases. Germline V CDR1 and CDR2: MDHEN, SYDVKM. The CDR3 coding sequence is TGTGCCAGCAGCACCCCTAGGACAGTCCATCAGCCCCAGCATTTT. It codes for CASSTPRTVHQPQHF.